The 6 T cell receptor beta chains below come from one sample, sequenced in a study of Ad26.COV2.S vaccination and SARS-CoV-2 variants. Profiling relied on immunoSEQ multiplex PCR, and the TCRdb table lists in-frame clones only, not all of them. The sample has about 450,000 clones, approximately 92% seen once. Treatment meaning: roughly 19 received Ad26.COV2.S at low or high dose, single or two shots; about five received placebo; per-sample allocation not given. All samples were drawn on day 63, counting from the first vaccine or placebo injection. Sequences were derived from peripheral blood, sampled in a trial of Ad26.COV2.S vaccine versus placebo. These receptors originate from a person between 18 and 59 years old who received the Ad26.COV2.S COVID-19 vaccine or a placebo.

V is TRBV7-2 and J is TRBJ1-3; D is uncertain. Germline V gene sequence: CDR1 SGHTA, CDR2 FQGNSA. This CDR3 is 15 amino acids long. The V gene lost 3 bases and the J gene lost 0 bases, with 9 bases spanning the gap. The CDR3 is CASSLLQFSGNTIYF. The DNA for the CDR3 is TGTGCCAGCAGCTTGTTACAGTTCTCTGGAAACACCATATATTTT.

The chain has TRBV11-2 and TRBJ1-1, with D hard to call. The CDR3 covers 13 residues. Trimming stripped 8 bases from V and 5 bases from J, with 15 bases between. Per germline, CDR1 SGHAT and CDR2 FQNNGV. The CDR3 coding sequence is TGTGCCAGCGCGGCGGGGATCTGGACTGAAGCTTTCTTT. Translated, it gives CASAAGIWTEAFF. Combining the CDR3 with reference TRBV11-2 and TRBJ1-1 gives the whole variable domain EAGVAQSPRYKIIEKRQSVAFWCNPISGHATLYWYQQILGQGPKLLIQFQNNGVVDDSQLPKDRFSAERLKGVDSTLKIQPAKLEDSAVYLCASAAGIWTEAFFGQGTRLTVV.

J is TRBJ1-1 and V is TRBV6-6, with D hard to call. Per germline, CDR1 MNHNY and CDR2 SVGAGI (reference sequence). The length of the CDR3 is 13 residues. V dropped 5 bases and J dropped 5 bases, with 12 bases sitting between them. The CDR3 nucleotides are TGTGCCAGCAGTGGGCGTGGATTAACTGAAGCTTTCTTT. Translated: CASSGRGLTEAFF.

The genes are TRBV2 and TRBJ1-5; D is undetermined. Between the trimmed V and J ends, which lost 6 bases and 4 bases, there was a span of 10 bases. Per the germline V gene, CDR1 is SNHLY and CDR2 is FYNNEI. This CDR3 contains 13 residues. CDR3 nucleotides: TGTGCCAGCAGGTTTACACATAATCAGCCCCAGCATTTT. It specifies CASRFTHNQPQHF. The complete variable domain, with remaining parts taken from reference TRBV2 and TRBJ1-5, reads EPEVTQTPSHQVTQMGQEVILRCVPISNHLYFYWYRQILGQKVEFLVSFYNNEISEKSEIFDDQFSVERPDGSNFTLKIRSTKLEDSAMYFCASRFTHNQPQHFGDGTRLSIL.

V gene TRBV28 combines with J gene TRBJ2-7, with TRBD2 as a possible D gene (6 bases). Trimming removed 4 bases at V and 3 bases at J, with 19 bases between. The germline V gene encodes CDR1 MDHEN and CDR2 SYDVKM. This CDR3 spans 16 amino acids. The CDR3 is CASSSSVGRGLYEQYF. The CDR3 bases are TGTGCCAGCAGTTCCTCGGTGGGTCGGGGACTCTACGAGCAGTACTTC.

The rearrangement joins TRBV6-2 or TRBV6-3 to TRBJ1-6, with 8 bases identical to TRBD1. This CDR3 has 22 amino acids. CDR1 is MNHEY and CDR2 is SVGEGT in the germline V gene. J was trimmed by 0 bases and V by 6 bases; bases with no gene match: 22. CDR3 in DNA: TGTGCCAGCAGCCCGGACAGGGACCCCGGACAGGGACCCTACTCCTATAATTCACCCCTCCACTTT. Its protein product is CASSPDRDPGQGPYSYNSPLHF.